This T cell receptor (beta chain) was sequenced for a study of CD8 T cells in Susac syndrome. Reverse transcription of about 0.45 to 1 ug RNA was performed with random hexamers. TCR beta CDR3 was amplified by immunoSEQ multiplex PCR. This amplification extended across 54 Vbeta and 13 Jbeta segments. MiXCR, run by TCRdb on the immunoSEQ multiplex PCR reads, gives a single entry per CDR3 protein. The data show 100,000 to 150,000 distinct CDR3 sequences, with about 95% seen just once and roughly 0.11% held by the top ten. Controls were healthy donors chosen to match patients in age and sex. TEMRA cells were FACS-enriched, and CD8+ and CD4+ T cells were isolated negatively. Looked up from germline, CDR1 is SGHRS and CDR2 is YFSETQ. The CDR3 extends over 16 amino acids. V trimming: 4 bases; J trimming: 5 bases; junction bases outside the gene matches: 6.

This clonotype was obtained from a human donor in good health. This rearrangement joins TRBV5-1 to TRBJ2-7, with 16 positions matching TRBD2. The sample comprised CD4+ T cells from PBMCs. The CDR3 DNA reads as TGCGCCAGCAGCGCGGGACTAGCGGGAGGGCCCGACGAGCAGTACTTC. It translates to CASSAGLAGGPDEQYF.